Following are 8 T cell receptor beta chains from one sample sequenced in a study of cytomegalovirus exposure and HLA in healthy donors. Both 60 Vbeta primers and 13 Jbeta primers went into the PCR. Method: immunoSEQ multiplex PCR; TCRdb's copy keeps in-frame clones and lacks some. In the table there are 150,000 to 250,000 clones, approximately 85% of which are singletons. The material sequenced was PBMCs. These receptors all stem from a girl under 18 in good health and CMV-seropositive.

This clone showed up just a few times. The J gene is TRBJ1-2, the V gene TRBV7-2; a possible D gene is TRBD1 (5 bases). The CDR3 covers 14 residues. V dropped 4 bases and J dropped 4 bases, with 13 bases sitting between them. Germline-derived CDR1 and CDR2 are SGHTA and FQGNSA. CDR3 DNA: TGTGCCAGCAGCTACTCCCAGGGTGCCTATGGCTACACCTTC. Translated: CASSYSQGAYGYTF.

This chain uses TRBV15 with TRBJ2-7; 9 bases agree with TRBD1. Looked up from germline, CDR1 is LNHNV and CDR2 is YYDKDF (reference sequence). CDR3 size: 15 residues. Trimming at V came to 1 base and at J to 5 bases, leaving 6 bases not matched to a gene. CDR3 residues: CATSRGLDRGNEQYF. The CDR3 DNA is TGTGCCACCAGCAGAGGCCTCGACAGGGGGAACGAGCAGTACTTC.

The chain carries TRBV4-2 and TRBJ2-7; D might be TRBD1 (7 bases). The CDR3 contains 14 residues. The germline gives CDR1 LGHNA, CDR2 YNFKEQ. V lost 5 bases, J lost 3 bases, and 14 bases lay in between. The CDR3 DNA reads TGTGCCAGCAGCGGGGGGCAGGGGGACTACGAGCAGTACTTC. Amino acids: CASSGGQGDYEQYF.

The J gene is TRBJ2-3, the V gene TRBV6-5; 7 bases agree with TRBD1. J gave up 5 bases and V 2 bases, and 1 base lay outside the gene matches. The CDR3 is 13 residues long. Per germline, CDR1 MNHEY and CDR2 SVGAGI. In DNA, the CDR3 is TGTGCCAGCAGTTACGCAGGGGGAGATACGCAGTATTTT. Translation gives CASSYAGGDTQYF.

The chain recombines TRBV10-3 with TRBJ2-7; D might be TRBD2 (7 bases). The CDR3 contains 13 residues. Trimming stripped 0 bases from V and 9 bases from J, with 12 bases between. Germline assignment: CDR1 ENHRY and CDR2 SYGVKD. The CDR3 loop is CAISESGGLGQYF. CDR3 nucleotides: TGTGCCATCAGTGAGTCGGGGGGGCTAGGGCAGTACTTC.

The genes are TRBV9 and TRBJ1-1; no clear D gene. The CDR3 extends over 14 amino acids. V lost 0 bases and J lost 4, with 10 bases in between. CDR1 is SGDLS, CDR2 YYNGEE, per germline. CDR3 region: CASSVAGIGTEAFF. The DNA for the CDR3 is TGTGCCAGCAGCGTAGCCGGGATTGGCACTGAAGCTTTCTTT.

The J gene is TRBJ1-2, the V gene TRBV6-5, with D perhaps matching TRBD1 (5 bases). The CDR3 consists of 15 residues. V was shortened by 0 bases and J by 7 bases, with 15 bases between the two germline ends. The V gene's germline CDR1 is MNHEY and CDR2 SVGAGI. CDR3 DNA: TGTGCCAGCAGTTACTCGATAGCCGGGACTGGTGGCTACACCTTC. Its protein is CASSYSIAGTGGYTF.

This sequence joins TRBV9 and TRBJ2-1; the match to TRBD2 covers 11 bases. CDR1 SGDLS and CDR2 YYNGEE come from the germline V gene. With 2 bases clipped from V and 9 bases from J, the junction kept 4 bases outside the gene matches. This CDR3 has 14 amino acids. CDR3 amino acids: CASSVSGGAGEQFF. In DNA form, the CDR3 reads TGTGCCAGCAGCGTTAGCGGGGGGGCGGGTGAGCAGTTCTTC.